One sample yielded the 28 T cell receptor beta chains listed below, sequenced in a study of blood T cells in healthy people across ages. PCR was performed a second time for about 7 to 11 cycles using a sample-barcoded 5' primer and a J-beta primer mix. From the 5' RACE reads, TCRdb called clonotypes with MiXCR, one entry per CDR3 protein. The sample shows roughly 800,000 distinct CDR3 sequences, around 36% of them seen only once. Sequencing used blood. Source of these receptors: a man between 18 and 29 years old in good health.

This clonotype appeared many times. The chain employs TRBV29-1 and TRBJ2-7; D is possibly TRBD2 (5 bases). The V and J ends lost 1 base and 2 bases respectively, with 6 bases between them. CDR3 length equals 12 residues. CDR1 and CDR2 (germline): SQVTM, ANQGSEA. This CDR3 is CSVEVEAYEQYF. The CDR3 DNA reads TGCAGCGTTGAAGTGGAGGCCTACGAGCAGTACTTC.

This clonotype was seen a handful of times. The J gene is TRBJ2-4, the V gene TRBV12-3 or TRBV12-4, with a possible D match to TRBD1 (6 bases). The CDR3 extends over 13 amino acids. V was pared by 8 bases and J by 9 bases, with 17 bases between. The CDR3 here is CASSVRGNGIQYF. The DNA for the CDR3 is TGTGCCAGCTCCGTAAGGGGGAATGGCATTCAGTACTTC.

The chain employs TRBV20-1 and TRBJ1-2, with D unclear. There are 11 residues in the CDR3. V lost 5 bases and J lost 8, with 12 bases in between. The V gene's germline CDR1 is DFQATT and CDR2 SNEGSKA (reference sequence). This CDR3 reads CSALREEGYTF. CDR3 coding DNA: TGCAGTGCTCTCCGGGAGGAAGGCTACACCTTC.

The chain joins TRBV6-2 or TRBV6-3 to TRBJ2-1; D tentatively reads TRBD1 or TRBD2 (5 bases each). Germline-derived CDR1 and CDR2 are MNHEY and SVGEGT. CDR3 length: 16 residues. Between the trimmed V and J ends, which lost 4 bases and 8 bases, there was a span of 21 bases. In nucleotides, the CDR3 is TGTGCCAGCAGTTCCATCAGAGGGGATCTTACGGATGAGCAGTTCTTC. Translation: CASSSIRGDLTDEQFF.

This clonotype was seen more than once but under ten times. The chain's CDR3 is CASSVGRGSNYGYTF. The CDR3 nucleotides are TGTGCCAGCAGCGTAGGGAGGGGGTCTAACTATGGCTACACCTTC. This chain joins TRBV9 and TRBJ1-2; the D gene is possibly TRBD1 (6 bases). V was pared by 0 bases and J by 0 bases, with 9 bases between. Germline V CDR1 and CDR2: SGDLS, YYNGEE. CDR3 size: 15 residues.

This clonotype was found a few times. The DNA of the CDR3 is TGTGCCAGCAGCCGCGGGACCGACACCGGGGAGCTGTTTTTT. It translates to CASSRGTDTGELFF. The J gene is TRBJ2-2, the V gene TRBV12-3 or TRBV12-4; tentatively, D is TRBD2 (6 bases). This CDR3 comprises 14 residues. V lost 6 bases and J lost 3, with 11 bases in between.

The rearrangement uses TRBV6-2 or TRBV6-3 and TRBJ2-7; D may be TRBD1 (5 bases). Germline-derived CDR1 and CDR2 are MNHEY and SVGEGT. This CDR3 has 17 amino acids. Trimming cost V 8 bases and J 3 bases, with 26 bases left between them. This CDR3 is CASFLNPASRAGYEQYF. The CDR3 region has the DNA TGTGCCAGCTTCTTAAACCCCGCTTCCAGGGCTGGCTACGAGCAGTACTTC.

This clonotype was found a few times. CDR3: CSAGDPTSLSYEQYF. In nucleotides, the CDR3 is TGCAGTGCTGGGGACCCGACTAGCCTCTCCTACGAGCAGTACTTC. The V and J genes are TRBV20-1 and TRBJ2-7, with 7 bases matching TRBD2. Germline loops: CDR1 DFQATT, CDR2 SNEGSKA (reference sequence). This CDR3 comprises 15 residues. The ends lost 5 bases at V and 0 bases at J; junction bases unmatched: 10.

A word on this clonotype: The junction and the germline gene differ at one end; a read error may be behind it. The chain carries TRBV7-2 and TRBJ2-3, with 10 bases fitting TRBD2. CDR1 is SGHTA and CDR2 is FQGNSA in the germline V gene. The CDR3 extends over 16 amino acids. CDR3 residues: CANSYASGGAGDTQYF. The CDR3 coding sequence is TGTGCCAACAGCTATGCCAGCGGGGGGGCCGGAGATACGCAGTATTTT. Full variable domain (outside the CDR3, taken from reference TRBV7-2 and TRBJ2-3): GAGVSQSPSNKVTEKGKDVELRCDPISGHTALYWYRQSLGQGLEFLIYFQGNSAPDKSGLPSDRFSAERTGGSVSTLTIQRTQQEDSAVYLCANSYASGGAGDTQYFGPGTRLTVL.

J is TRBJ1-2 and V is TRBV5-5, with D possibly being TRBD1 (6 bases). Trimming cost V 1 base and J 7 bases, with 17 bases left between them. This CDR3 has 15 residues. The V gene's germline CDR1 is SGHKS and CDR2 YYEKEE (reference sequence). CDR3 in DNA: TGTGCCAGCAGCTTGTTTACAGGGAAGGAAGGTGGCTACACCTTC. Translation gives CASSLFTGKEGGYTF.

Details on this clonotype: A much larger clone sits a single nucleotide away, making a read error possible. The rearrangement links TRBV14 to TRBJ2-1; 7 bases are a match to TRBD1. CDR3 length: 14 amino acids. Germline V CDR1 and CDR2: SGHDN, FVKESK. CDR3 nucleotide sequence: TGTGCCGGCAGCCCACAGGGGATCCACAATGAGCAGTTCTTC. This translates into CAGSPQGIHNEQFF.

This chain joins TRBV27 and TRBJ1-2; 9 nucleotides agree with TRBD1. Per the germline V gene, CDR1 is MNHEY and CDR2 is SMNVEV (reference sequence). The CDR3 covers 15 residues. V dropped 3 bases and J dropped 5; count of bases not matched to a gene: 7. Here the CDR3 DNA reads TGTGCCAGCAGTTTCAGTCCGACAGGGGGATATGGCTACACCTTC. Translating it yields CASSFSPTGGYGYTF.

Ten or more counts support this clonotype. The chain employs TRBV27 and TRBJ1-1; 10 bases agree with TRBD1. V shed 2 bases and J 4 bases; nucleotides not matched to a gene: 1. This CDR3 region has 14 residues. CDR1 is MNHEY and CDR2 is SMNVEV in the germline V gene (reference sequence). CDR3 coding DNA: TGTGCCAGCAGTTTAGGGACAGGGGCCACTGAAGCTTTCTTT. Translated: CASSLGTGATEAFF.

As to this clonotype: At one boundary the junction diverges from the germline segment, which might be a read error. The chain links TRBV7-2 to TRBJ1-2; maybe TRBD1 (6 bases). The CDR3 totals 16 residues. CDR1 is SGHTA, CDR2 FQGNSA, per germline. In nucleotides, the CDR3 is TGTGCCAGCAGCTCTGGTCCGGGACACGCATACTATGGCTACACCTTT. As protein: CASSSGPGHAYYGYTF.

This clonotype was counted ten times or more. The J gene is TRBJ2-6, the V gene TRBV29-1; D is unclear. This CDR3 spans 14 amino acids. Trimming stripped 3 bases from V and 1 base from J, with 7 bases between. CDR1 and CDR2 from the germline V gene are SQVTM and ANQGSEA. Written as DNA, the CDR3 is TGCAGCGTTGAGACCGGGTCTGGGGCCAACGTCCTGACTTTC. This codes for CSVETGSGANVLTF.

This clonotype has a handful of counts. The chain carries TRBV6-2 or TRBV6-3 and TRBJ2-4; TRBD1 is a possible D gene (6 bases). This CDR3 comprises 17 residues. The germline V gene encodes CDR1 MNHEY and CDR2 SVGEGT. Trimming left V 6 bases short and J 0 bases short, with 18 bases between. The CDR3 region has the DNA TGTGCCAGCAGCCCCCAAGGACAGTTTATAGCCAAAAACATTCAGTACTTC. The encoded protein is CASSPQGQFIAKNIQYF.

In regard to this clonotype: One base away lies a much larger clone, so this may be a sequencing read error. The rearrangement joins TRBV20-1 to TRBJ2-1; TRBD1 agrees at 7 bases. The CDR3 spans 15 residues. Germline V gene lookup returns CDR1 DFQATT and CDR2 SNEGSKA (reference sequence). CDR3 nucleotides: TGCGGTGCTAGAGATATTACAGGGGACATGCGGGAGCAGTTCTTC. Amino acids: CGARDITGDMREQFF.

This rearrangement joins TRBV21-1 to TRBJ2-1; the table's D call of TRBD1 was not tested on the DNA. TRBV21-1 is reported as a pseudogene. CDR3 length: 16 amino acids. CDR3: CASSKDGTGGRNEQFF. The CDR3 DNA follows: TGTGCCAGCAGCAAAGATGGAACAGGGGGGCGCAATGAGCAGTTCTTC.

The chain has TRBV20-1 and TRBJ2-7; 8 bases align to TRBD1. V lost 3 bases to trimming and J lost 3 bases; unmatched junction nucleotides: 10. The CDR3 is 15 residues long. Germline assignment: CDR1 DFQATT and CDR2 SNEGSKA (reference sequence). CDR3 amino acids: CSASRQPGQVYEQYF. CDR3 DNA: TGCAGTGCTAGTCGCCAGCCGGGACAGGTCTACGAGCAGTACTTC.

This clonotype appeared many times. This rearrangement joins TRBV12-3 or TRBV12-4 to TRBJ2-3; 13 bases are a match to TRBD2. The CDR3 consists of 16 residues. V trimming: 5 bases; J trimming: 2 bases; junction bases outside the gene matches: 4. The CDR3 region has the DNA TGTGCCAGCAGTCTCGGGACTAGCGGGGCCACAGATACGCAGTATTTT. It codes for CASSLGTSGATDTQYF.

As regards this clonotype: Possible read error: a much larger clone is one base away. The chain links TRBV30 to TRBJ2-7; D is possibly TRBD2 (5 bases). Germline lookup yields CDR1 GTSNPN and CDR2 SVGIG (reference sequence). This CDR3 is 15 amino acids long. The CDR3 DNA sequence: TGTGGCTGGAGTGTAGCCGAAAGCGCGGGCTACGAGCAGTACTTC. Its translation is CGWSVAESAGYEQYF.

CDR3 coding DNA: TGCGCCAGCAGCTTGTTAACACAGGGGGCAAGGACTGAAGCTTTCTTT. Amino acid sequence: CASSLLTQGARTEAFF. The J gene is TRBJ1-1, the V gene TRBV5-1; the match to TRBD1 covers 9 bases. Per germline, CDR1 SGHRS and CDR2 YFSETQ. The CDR3 is 16 residues long. The V gene end was trimmed by 1 base and the J gene end by 5 bases; junction bases not matched to a gene: 9.

This clonotype was seen a few times. This chain joins TRBV29-1 and TRBJ1-2; the match to TRBD1 covers 7 bases. The CDR3 spans 16 residues. Trimming took 7 bases from V and 6 from J; bases not matched to a gene: 20. The germline CDR1 and CDR2 sequences are SQVTM and ANQGSEA. The CDR3 DNA reads TGCAGCGCCTTAACGCCTCGGACAGGAAGATCCGATGGCTACACCTTC. Translated, it gives CSALTPRTGRSDGYTF.

This clonotype has just a few counts. The chain employs TRBV18 and TRBJ2-7; D ambiguous. The CDR3 is 14 amino acids. Germline V CDR1 and CDR2: KGHSH, LQKENI. V was trimmed by 2 bases and J by 2 bases, leaving 10 bases between them. Written as DNA, the CDR3 is TGTGCCAGCTCACCAGCCTTATTAACCTACGAGCAGTACTTC. Its protein product is CASSPALLTYEQYF.

Worth noting for this clonotype: One end of the junction fails to match germline, which may point to a read error. The rearrangement joins TRBV12-3 or TRBV12-4 to TRBJ1-1; tentatively, D is TRBD1 (5 bases). The CDR3 consists of 14 residues. The CDR3 DNA reads as TGTGCCAGCAGTTTCGGGGGTTCGTCCACTGAAGTTTTCTTT. It codes for CASSFGGSSTEVFF.

This rearrangement joins TRBV12-3 or TRBV12-4 to TRBJ1-4; TRBD1 matches 7 bases. The CDR3 length is 17 residues. V lost 6 bases, J lost 1 base, and 11 bases stayed unmatched. CDR3 sequence (DNA): TGTGCCAGCAGACGTCCGCAATACAGGGGAACTAATGAAAAACTGTTTTTT. This codes for CASRRPQYRGTNEKLFF.

V and J are TRBV5-5 and TRBJ1-2; no clear D gene. The CDR3 length is 13 residues. CDR1 SGHKS and CDR2 YYEKEE come from the germline V gene (reference sequence). Deletions cut 4 bases from V and 0 bases from J, with 7 bases between. The CDR3 sequence: CASSDQPNYGYTF. DNA of the CDR3: TGTGCCAGCAGCGATCAGCCTAACTATGGCTACACCTTC.

The CDR3 nucleotides are TGTGCCAGCAGTCCACCCGGGACCCCGAGCTCCTACGAGCAGTACTTC. Protein: CASSPPGTPSSYEQYF. V gene TRBV12-3 or TRBV12-4 combines with J gene TRBJ2-7; D is perhaps TRBD1 or TRBD2 (5 bases each). The CDR3 has 16 residues. Trimming shortened V by 5 bases and J by 0 bases, and 17 bases separated the two germline ends.